The 9 T cell receptor beta chains reported below all come from one sample, sequenced in a study of PD-L1 blockade in urothelial cancer. Measured with immunoSEQ multiplex PCR; TCRdb has only the in-frame clones, and not every one. Here the sample spans some 120,000 clones, around 93% being singletons. The time point was: peripheral blood 6 weeks after treatment start. The material sequenced was PBMCs, taken around atezolizumab (anti-PD-L1) treatment. These receptors were collected from a man aged 55 to 70 with urothelial cancer.

This chain links TRBV30 with TRBJ2-5, with TRBD2 identical over 12 bases. Trimming cost V 4 bases and J 5 bases; bases outside gene matches: 8. CDR1 is GTSNPN, CDR2 SVGIG, per germline (reference sequence). The CDR3 sequence is 15 residues long. CDR3 residues: CAWKLAGGVKETQYF. CDR3 DNA: TGTGCCTGGAAGCTAGCGGGGGGGGTTAAGGAGACCCAGTACTTC. The full variable domain, rest sourced from reference TRBV30 and TRBJ2-5, is SQTIHQWPATLVQPVGSPLSLECTVEGTSNPNLYWYRQAAGRGLQLLFYSVGIGQISSEVPQNLSASRPQDRQFILSSKKLLLSDSGFYLCAWKLAGGVKETQYFGPGTRLLVL.

There are a few counts of this clone. The chain employs TRBV2 and TRBJ2-2; a possible D gene is TRBD1 (5 bases). The CDR3 loop spans 14 amino acids. In germline, CDR1 is SNHLY, CDR2 FYNNEI. Between the trimmed V and J ends, which lost 8 bases and 5 bases, there was a span of 15 bases. CDR3 region: CASLPNQGTGELFF. The CDR3 nucleotides read TGTGCCAGCCTCCCGAATCAGGGTACCGGGGAGCTGTTTTTT. The complete variable domain, with remaining parts taken from reference TRBV2 and TRBJ2-2, reads EPEVTQTPSHQVTQMGQEVILRCVPISNHLYFYWYRQILGQKVEFLVSFYNNEISEKSEIFDDQFSVERPDGSNFTLKIRSTKLEDSAMYFCASLPNQGTGELFFGEGSRLTVL.

V and J are TRBV5-6 and TRBJ2-3; D is possibly TRBD2 (5 bases). CDR1 and CDR2 (germline): SGHDT, YYEEEE. CDR3 size: 12 residues. Trimming pared 4 bases from V and 7 bases from J, leaving 10 bases between. The DNA for the CDR3 is TGTGCCAGCAGCAGGAGGACCCATACGCAGTATTTT. It is translated as CASSRRTHTQYF.

The rearrangement uses TRBV2 and TRBJ2-7, with TRBD2 matching 7 bases. The junction had 7 bases not matched to a gene; V was cut back by 5 bases and J by 0 bases. Germline V lookup: CDR1 SNHLY, CDR2 FYNNEI. The CDR3 extends over 15 amino acids. The CDR3 DNA reads TGTGCCAGCAGTAGGGAGGGAGGAAGCTCCTACGAGCAGTACTTC. Translating it yields CASSREGGSSYEQYF.

A single count supports this clone. The gene calls are TRBV5-6 and TRBJ2-2; 7 bases are shared with TRBD1. The germline V gene has CDR1 SGHDT and CDR2 YYEEEE. With V trimmed by 2 bases and J by 0 bases, 1 base remained unmatched. This CDR3 comprises 15 residues. The CDR3 coding sequence is TGTGCCAGCAGCTTTACAGGGGCGAACACCGGGGAGCTGTTTTTT. Translating gives CASSFTGANTGELFF.

The chain uses TRBV9 and TRBJ1-1; D perhaps matches TRBD1 (6 bases). V lost 3 bases and J lost 2, with 11 bases in between. Germline V gene data show CDR1 as SGDLS and CDR2 as YYNGEE. The CDR3 is 14 residues long. CDR3 nucleotide sequence: TGTGCCAGCAGCGGCGGACAGAGAAACACTGAAGCTTTCTTT. It translates to CASSGGQRNTEAFF.

The genes are TRBV27 and TRBJ2-3; D remains ambiguous. The CDR3 sequence is 14 residues long. Per germline, CDR1 MNHEY and CDR2 SMNVEV (reference sequence). V shed 3 bases and J shed 0 bases, with 7 bases lying between them. The CDR3 nucleotides are TGTGCCAGCAGTTTTTTCGGTAGCACAGATACGCAGTATTTT. Amino acids: CASSFFGSTDTQYF.

The chain couples TRBV5-1 to TRBJ2-1, with 10 bases lining up with TRBD2. CDR3 length: 15 residues. V was clipped by 1 base and J by 5 bases; unmatched bases: 3. CDR1 and CDR2 from the germline V gene are SGHRS and YFSETQ. The CDR3 sequence is CASSLNLAGDNEQFF. The CDR3, as DNA: TGCGCCAGCAGCTTGAATCTAGCGGGAGACAATGAGCAGTTCTTC.

This clone was observed a single time. The rearrangement uses TRBV9 and TRBJ2-3; 8 bases agree with TRBD2. V shed 0 bases and J 6 bases; nucleotides not matched to a gene: 6. The CDR3 spans 15 residues. Germline-derived CDR1 and CDR2 are SGDLS and YYNGEE. The CDR3 sequence is CASSVAGGPPDTQYF. The CDR3 coding sequence is TGTGCCAGCAGCGTAGCGGGGGGGCCCCCGGATACGCAGTATTTT.